One and the same sample provided the 18 T cell receptor beta chains below, sequenced in a study of blood T cell repertoires in COVID-19. Sequenced by immunoSEQ multiplex PCR; TCRdb stores in-frame clones only, minus some. Among roughly 230,000 clones, roughly 89% were seen once, and the ten largest hold around 4.6%. Input material: peripheral blood. These TCRs come from a woman in her 40s who had recovered from COVID-19.

V gene TRBV5-1 combines with J gene TRBJ2-5, with D possibly TRBD1 on 6 matching bases. V lost 4 bases and J 5 bases, leaving 15 bases between the germline ends. This CDR3 region has 14 residues. The germline CDR1 and CDR2 sequences are SGHRS and YFSETQ. CDR3: CASSPGQPRETQYF. The CDR3 DNA reads TGCGCCAGCAGCCCTGGACAGCCCAGGGAGACCCAGTACTTC.

This clone was counted a few times. The chain joins TRBV19 to TRBJ2-3, with 10 bases matching TRBD2. In germline, CDR1 is LNHDA, CDR2 SQIVND (reference sequence). The CDR3 sequence is 16 residues long. V shed 3 bases, J shed 2 bases, and the junction held 5 bases outside the gene matches. CDR3 bases: TGTGCCAGTAGTATCGTAGCGGGGGGTCCCACAGATACGCAGTATTTT. The encoded protein is CASSIVAGGPTDTQYF.

This clone has only a few counts. The chain combines TRBV11-3 with TRBJ1-1; 7 bases line up with TRBD1. Unmatched junction bases numbered 11, after V lost 11 bases and J lost 2 bases. CDR3 length: 14 residues. CDR1 SGHNT and CDR2 YENEEA come from the germline V gene. The CDR3 is CAHGVWDRNTEAFF. The CDR3 nucleotides read TGTGCCCACGGGGTCTGGGACAGAAACACTGAAGCTTTCTTT.

The chain employs TRBV14 and TRBJ1-1; a possible D gene is TRBD1 (5 bases). Between the trimmed V and J ends, which lost 2 bases and 0 bases, there was a span of 13 bases. Germline-derived CDR1 and CDR2 are SGHDN and FVKESK. The length of the CDR3 is 16 residues. The DNA for the CDR3 is TGTGCCAGCAGCCAACAGGGCCTGATGGTGAACACTGAAGCTTTCTTT. As protein: CASSQQGLMVNTEAFF.

The gene calls are TRBV7-5 and TRBJ2-7; TRBD2, the table's D call, lacks a check against the DNA. TRBV7-5 is deemed a pseudogene. The CDR3 length is 17 residues. The CDR3 loop reads CVRSPTRLAGVSYEQYF. CDR3 DNA: TGTGTCAGAAGCCCGACCAGGCTAGCGGGGGTCTCCTACGAGCAGTACTTC.

The chain carries TRBV7-2 and TRBJ2-1, with 8 positions matching TRBD2. The CDR3 has 16 residues. Looked up from germline, CDR1 is SGHTA and CDR2 is FQGNSA. V gave up 2 bases and J gave up 4 bases; unmatched junction bases: 7. This CDR3 is CASSLLAGALYNEQFF. In nucleotides, the CDR3 is TGTGCCAGCAGCTTACTAGCGGGTGCTCTATACAATGAGCAGTTCTTC.

The V and J genes are TRBV19 and TRBJ1-3, with D perhaps matching TRBD1 (6 bases). The V end was cut by 10 bases, the J end by 4 bases, with 11 bases between. The CDR3 length is 12 residues. Germline CDR1 reads LNHDA; CDR2 reads SQIVND (reference sequence). The CDR3 nucleotides read TGTGCCATTACAGGGACAGGAAACACCATATATTTT. Its translation is CAITGTGNTIYF.

This clone was detected only once. The V gene is TRBV4-1, the J gene TRBJ1-2, with a possible D match to TRBD1 (5 bases). The CDR3 spans 15 residues. Germline V gene data show CDR1 as MGHRA and CDR2 as YSYEKL. The germline V and J ends were trimmed by 0 bases and 7 bases, with 15 bases remaining between them. The DNA of the CDR3 is TGCGCCAGCAGCCAAGATAGTTCAGGGTTGGGTGGCTACACCTTC. Its translation: CASSQDSSGLGGYTF.

The V gene is TRBV2, the J gene TRBJ1-2; 9 positions agree with TRBD1. CDR1 and CDR2 (germline): SNHLY, FYNNEI. With 6 bases clipped from V and 6 bases from J, the junction kept 8 bases outside the gene matches. The CDR3 is made up of 14 amino acids. The CDR3 protein is CASRAGTGYHGYTF. CDR3 nucleotides: TGTGCCAGCAGAGCCGGGACAGGGTACCATGGCTACACCTTC. Together with reference TRBV2 and TRBJ1-2, the CDR3 gives the full variable domain: EPEVTQTPSHQVTQMGQEVILRCVPISNHLYFYWYRQILGQKVEFLVSFYNNEISEKSEIFDDQFSVERPDGSNFTLKIRSTKLEDSAMYFCASRAGTGYHGYTFGSGTRLTVV.

J is TRBJ1-5 and V is TRBV6-6; 8 nucleotides agree with TRBD1. The CDR3 is made up of 19 amino acids. Germline V gene sequence: CDR1 MNHNY, CDR2 SVGAGI (reference sequence). V dropped 5 bases and J dropped 4; count of bases not matched to a gene: 19. The CDR3 reads CASSLRSWDARGPNQPQHF. DNA for the CDR3: TGTGCCAGCAGTCTCCGATCCTGGGATGCCAGGGGGCCAAATCAGCCCCAGCATTTT.

The sample holds one count of this clone. This chain connects TRBV9 to TRBJ2-4; D is uncertain. Trimming removed 0 bases at V and 5 bases at J, with 18 bases between. This CDR3 has 17 amino acids. Germline V gives CDR1 SGDLS, CDR2 YYNGEE. The CDR3, as DNA: TGTGCCAGCAGCGTAGAGGTTTCGTTGCGGCCGCAAAACATTCAGTACTTC. This sequence encodes CASSVEVSLRPQNIQYF.

V gene TRBV2 combines with J gene TRBJ2-3; D may be TRBD2 (6 bases). With 11 bases removed from V and 1 base from J, the gap between germline ends came to 10 bases. The germline gives CDR1 SNHLY, CDR2 FYNNEI. This CDR3 spans 12 amino acids. The CDR3 region is CAHGGRTDTQYF. CDR3 coding DNA: TGTGCCCACGGGGGACGCACAGATACGCAGTATTTT.

The CDR3 reads CASSQISNQPQHF. The CDR3 DNA is TGTGCCAGCAGCCAAATTAGCAATCAGCCCCAGCATTTT. The genes are TRBV12-3 or TRBV12-4 and TRBJ1-5; D remains ambiguous. The CDR3 sequence is 13 residues long. Trimming stripped 6 bases from V and 0 bases from J, with 6 bases between.

The V and J genes are TRBV10-1 and TRBJ1-1; 7 nucleotides agree with TRBD1. The trim removed 9 bases at V and 1 base at J, leaving 14 bases unmatched. Germline loops: CDR1 WNHNN, CDR2 SYGVQD (reference sequence). The length of the CDR3 is 16 residues. CDR3 loop: CARGLYRGTRNTEAFF. In DNA, the CDR3 is TGCGCCAGGGGATTATACAGGGGCACGAGGAACACTGAAGCTTTCTTT.

The chain carries TRBV11-3 and TRBJ2-7; no clear D gene. This CDR3 is 9 amino acids long. Germline V gene data show CDR1 as SGHNT and CDR2 as YENEEA. V was pared by 5 bases and J by 12 bases, with 8 bases between. The CDR3 here is CASSQERYV. The CDR3 nucleotides read TGTGCCAGCAGCCAGGAAAGGTACGTC.

The gene calls are TRBV6-5 and TRBJ2-1, with 7 positions matching TRBD2. J gave up 5 bases and V 2 bases, and 9 bases lay outside the gene matches. Germline CDR1 MNHEY, CDR2 SVGAGI. The CDR3 is 16 residues long. CDR3 nucleotide sequence: TGTGCCAGCAGTTACACTTGGGGAGGGGCCCACAATGAGCAGTTCTTC. Translation: CASSYTWGGAHNEQFF.

This clone was seen once. V is TRBV13 and J is TRBJ2-7, with 9 bases lining up with TRBD1. In germline, CDR1 is PRHDT, CDR2 FYEKMQ (reference sequence). The trim removed 5 bases at V and 1 base at J, leaving 3 bases unmatched. The CDR3 is made up of 14 amino acids. The CDR3 coding sequence is TGTGCCAGCAGCATGACAGGGGGGTCCTACGAGCAGTACTTC. Translation: CASSMTGGSYEQYF.

This chain connects TRBV29-1 to TRBJ1-1; D uncertain. The CDR3 runs 13 residues. Germline loops: CDR1 SQVTM, CDR2 ANQGSEA. Trimming cost V 6 bases and J 0 bases, with 11 bases left between them. This CDR3 reads CSVRRLLNTEAFF. CDR3 in DNA: TGCAGCGTCCGACGACTTCTGAACACTGAAGCTTTCTTT.